What follows are 18 T cell receptor beta chains derived from one specimen sequenced in a study of blood T cell repertoires in COVID-19. The method was immunoSEQ multiplex PCR; TCRdb's version includes in-frame clones alone and lacks a portion of them. The data show over 11,000 clones, roughly 90% seen once. Source material: peripheral blood. Every receptor here comes from a human donor in a cohort sampled during active COVID-19.

The chain combines TRBV4-1 with TRBJ2-5, with 14 positions matching TRBD2. Germline V gene lookup returns CDR1 MGHRA and CDR2 YSYEKL. The CDR3 consists of 18 residues. Losses at the gene ends were 3 bases for V and 4 bases for J; bases not matched to a gene: 10. CDR3: CASSQHPGTSGGGETQYF. The CDR3 DNA reads as TGCGCCAGCAGCCAGCACCCCGGGACTAGCGGGGGAGGAGAGACCCAGTACTTC.

V usage is TRBV18 and J usage is TRBJ1-1; 8 bases match TRBD1. CDR1 is KGHSH and CDR2 is LQKENI in the germline V gene. V was pared by 4 bases and J by 1 base, with 2 bases of the junction left unmatched. The CDR3 sequence is 14 residues long. This CDR3 is CASSQGQGNTEAFF. The CDR3 region has the DNA TGTGCCAGCTCACAAGGACAGGGGAACACTGAAGCTTTCTTT.

V usage is TRBV6-2 or TRBV6-3 and J usage is TRBJ2-3; D is possibly TRBD2 (6 bases). CDR1 MNHEY and CDR2 SVGEGT come from the germline V gene. The CDR3 totals 14 residues. Trimming removed 4 bases from V and 2 bases from J, with 10 bases in between. The CDR3 DNA follows: TGTGCCAGCAGTTTTTCGGGGGACACAGATACGCAGTATTTT. It yields the protein CASSFSGDTDTQYF.

This clone appeared a single time. The chain links TRBV5-1 to TRBJ2-7; D remains ambiguous. The CDR3 sequence is 14 residues long. CDR1 and CDR2 (germline): SGHRS, YFSETQ. Trimming shortened V by 0 bases and J by 2 bases, and 9 bases separated the two germline ends. In DNA form, the CDR3 reads TGCGCCAGCAGCTTGGGATACAGAACCTACGAGCAGTACTTC. Its protein product is CASSLGYRTYEQYF. The full variable domain, completed using reference TRBV5-1 and TRBJ2-7, is KAGVTQTPRYLIKTRGQQVTLSCSPISGHRSVSWYQQTPGQGLQFLFEYFSETQRNKGNFPGRFSGRQFSNSRSEMNVSTLELGDSALYLCASSLGYRTYEQYFGPGTRLTVT.

This sequence joins TRBV18 and TRBJ2-1; 9 nucleotides align to TRBD1. Looked up from germline, CDR1 is KGHSH and CDR2 is LQKENI. V lost 3 bases and J lost 9; bases outside the gene matches: 6. This CDR3 has 14 amino acids. CDR3 nucleotides: TGTGCCAGCTCACCTACAGGGGGCTTTTTTGAGCAGTTCTTC. Residues: CASSPTGGFFEQFF.

This clone was observed once. The rearrangement joins TRBV6-2 or TRBV6-3 to TRBJ2-5; 12 nucleotides agree with TRBD2. There are 16 residues in the CDR3. V was clipped by 2 bases and J by 5 bases; unmatched bases: 6. The germline V gene has CDR1 MNHEY and CDR2 SVGEGT. The CDR3 DNA reads TGTGCCAGCAGTTACCACAGACTAGCGGGAGTGGAGACCCAGTACTTC. Its translation is CASSYHRLAGVETQYF.

This rearrangement joins TRBV5-1 to TRBJ2-6; 8 nucleotides line up with TRBD1. The J segment lost 2 bases and the V segment lost 1 base, leaving 5 bases of the junction unmatched. The CDR3 runs 17 residues. Germline V gene lookup returns CDR1 SGHRS and CDR2 YFSETQ. The CDR3 loop is CASSLSGGAPGANVLTF. The DNA for the CDR3 is TGCGCCAGCAGCTTGTCAGGGGGCGCACCTGGGGCCAACGTCCTGACTTTC. Full variable domain (remainder filled in from reference TRBV5-1 and TRBJ2-6): KAGVTQTPRYLIKTRGQQVTLSCSPISGHRSVSWYQQTPGQGLQFLFEYFSETQRNKGNFPGRFSGRQFSNSRSEMNVSTLELGDSALYLCASSLSGGAPGANVLTFGAGSRLTVL.

To note about this clone: A junction boundary mismatches the germline segment, possibly from a read error. Other nucleotide sequences in the sample specify the same CDR3. This chain joins TRBV13 and TRBJ2-7; D is ambiguous. Per the germline V gene, CDR1 is PRHDT and CDR2 is FYEKMQ (reference sequence). The CDR3 loop spans 14 amino acids. This chain's CDR3 is CASSSQTHSYEQYF. In DNA, the CDR3 is TGTGCCAGCAGCTCACAGACGCACTCCTACGAGCAGTATTTC.

The chain employs TRBV5-6 and TRBJ2-2; TRBD2 is a possible D gene (5 bases). The CDR3 is 14 amino acids. The germline V and J ends were trimmed by 2 bases and 6 bases, with 11 bases remaining between them. Germline CDR1 reads SGHDT; CDR2 reads YYEEEE. This CDR3 reads CASSLGVAPGELFF. DNA of the CDR3: TGTGCCAGCAGCTTAGGAGTAGCGCCCGGGGAGCTGTTTTTT.

As regards this clone: The same CDR3 also results from other DNA sequences found in this sample. This rearrangement joins TRBV29-1 to TRBJ2-1, with 10 bases identical to TRBD1. Germline CDR1 and CDR2: SQVTM and ANQGSEA. Trimming removed 4 bases from V and 3 bases from J; junction bases left unmatched: 0. CDR3 size: 13 residues. CDR3 sequence (DNA): TGCAGCGTTGGGACAGGGGGCTACAATGAGCAGTTCTTC. Translated, it gives CSVGTGGYNEQFF.

The gene calls are TRBV7-8 and TRBJ2-7; 9 nucleotides align to TRBD1. Losses at the gene ends were 1 base for V and 5 bases for J; bases not matched to a gene: 6. Germline loops: CDR1 SGHVS, CDR2 FQNEAQ. The CDR3 is 15 residues long. CDR3 sequence (DNA): TGTGCCAGCAGCTTAGAGGGACAGGGCTTCCACGAGCAGTACTTC. Protein: CASSLEGQGFHEQYF.

The V and J genes are TRBV9 and TRBJ2-3, with 8 bases fitting TRBD2. The CDR3 runs 16 residues. The ends lost 0 bases at V and 6 bases at J; junction bases unmatched: 9. Germline V gives CDR1 SGDLS, CDR2 YYNGEE. The CDR3 protein is CASSVDVGRAWDTQYF. The CDR3 region has the DNA TGTGCCAGCAGCGTAGATGTCGGGAGGGCTTGGGATACGCAGTATTTT.

This chain links TRBV6-6 with TRBJ2-1; 10 bases are a match to TRBD2. Trimming cost V 8 bases and J 7 bases; bases outside gene matches: 8. Germline V lookup: CDR1 MNHNY, CDR2 SVGAGI (reference sequence). This CDR3 region has 14 residues. The CDR3 DNA follows: TGTGCCAGCGGACGGACTAGCGGCGGGAATGAGCAGTTCTTC. This sequence encodes CASGRTSGGNEQFF.

This clone was picked up a small number of times. V usage is TRBV30 and J usage is TRBJ1-5, with D tentatively TRBD1 (5 bases). With 3 bases removed from V and 2 bases from J, the gap between germline ends came to 14 bases. From germline, CDR1 is GTSNPN and CDR2 SVGIG (reference sequence). This CDR3 has 15 residues. CDR3 in amino acids: CAWSSLAGGNQPQHF. The DNA of the CDR3 is TGTGCCTGGAGCTCCCTGGCGGGGGGCAATCAGCCCCAGCATTTT.

CDR3 coding DNA: TGTGCCAGCAGGGAACAGGGTTTGAACACTGAAGCTTTCTTT. Its translation: CASREQGLNTEAFF. The V gene is TRBV28, the J gene TRBJ1-1; tentative D call: TRBD1 (6 bases). V was pared by 6 bases and J by 0 bases, with 11 bases between. In germline, CDR1 is MDHEN, CDR2 SYDVKM. The CDR3 covers 14 residues. Based on the CDR3 plus reference TRBV28 and TRBJ1-1, the full variable domain is DVKVTQSSRYLVKRTGEKVFLECVQDMDHENMFWYRQDPGLGLRLIYFSYDVKMKEKGDIPEGYSVSREKKERFSLILESASTNQTSMYLCASREQGLNTEAFFGQGTRLTVV.

The V gene is TRBV6-1, the J gene TRBJ2-4; 15 bases are shared with TRBD2. Losses at the gene ends were 3 bases for V and 6 bases for J; bases not matched to a gene: 0. The germline V gene encodes CDR1 MNHNS and CDR2 SASEGT. The CDR3 covers 15 residues. The CDR3 loop is CASSEGLAGGNIQYF. The CDR3 DNA reads TGTGCCAGCAGTGAGGGACTAGCGGGAGGAAACATTCAGTACTTC.

The chain combines TRBV18 with TRBJ2-3; 10 bases are shared with TRBD2. With V trimmed by 0 bases and J by 1 base, 7 bases remained unmatched. This CDR3 is 18 amino acids long. Germline V lookup: CDR1 KGHSH, CDR2 LQKENI. The CDR3 loop reads CASSPPGLAVIRTDTQYF. CDR3 bases: TGTGCCAGCTCACCACCTGGACTAGCGGTTATTCGCACAGATACGCAGTATTTT.

This chain connects TRBV5-6 to TRBJ2-3; no clear D gene. This CDR3 has 14 amino acids. Trimming stripped 0 bases from V and 2 bases from J, with 7 bases between. The germline V gene encodes CDR1 SGHDT and CDR2 YYEEEE. This CDR3 is CASSLGSATDTQYF. Written as DNA, the CDR3 is TGTGCCAGCAGCTTGGGCAGCGCCACAGATACGCAGTATTTT.